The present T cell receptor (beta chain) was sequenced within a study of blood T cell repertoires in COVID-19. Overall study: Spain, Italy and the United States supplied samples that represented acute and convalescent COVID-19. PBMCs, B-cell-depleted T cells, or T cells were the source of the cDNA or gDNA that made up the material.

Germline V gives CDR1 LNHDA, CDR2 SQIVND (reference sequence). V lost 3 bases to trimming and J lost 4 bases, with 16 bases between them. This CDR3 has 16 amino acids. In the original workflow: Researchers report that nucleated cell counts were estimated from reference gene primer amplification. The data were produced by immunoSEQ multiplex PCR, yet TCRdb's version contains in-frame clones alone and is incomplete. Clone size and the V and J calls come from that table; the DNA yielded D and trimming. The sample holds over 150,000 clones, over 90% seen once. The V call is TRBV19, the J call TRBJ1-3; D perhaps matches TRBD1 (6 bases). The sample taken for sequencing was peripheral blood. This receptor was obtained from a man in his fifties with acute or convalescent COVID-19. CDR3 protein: CASSILRGRRGNTIYF. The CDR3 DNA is TGTGCCAGTAGTATCCTCAGGGGACGCCGCGGAAACACCATATATTTT.